The TCR beta chain under discussion was sequenced for a study of shared clonotypes between healthy human individuals. Naive-designated CD8 cells lacked CD45RO, were positively enriched for CCR7, and omitted terminally differentiated effector memory CD45RA+ cells. Using immunoSEQ multiplex PCR, the repertoire was profiled, and TCRdb retains in-frame clones only, with some absent. The profile shows about 2,200,000 clones, more than 85% of them singletons. Germline loops: CDR1 MDHEN, CDR2 SYDVKM. This CDR3 region has 15 residues. Between the trimmed V and J ends, which lost 3 bases and 4 bases, there was a span of 14 bases.

The specimen sequenced was naive CD8+ T cells from PBMCs. The clonotype comes from a man aged 18 to 30 in good health. Some clones in this sample may be carry-over from other donors' samples. This chain connects TRBV28 to TRBJ2-3; the D gene is possibly TRBD1 (6 bases). CDR3 nucleotide sequence: TGTGCCAGCAGTTTCCCAGGGGAAGTGGCAGATACGCAGTATTTT. Amino acid sequence: CASSFPGEVADTQYF.